Each of the 22 T cell receptor beta chains below was sequenced from the same sample in a study of response to subunit inactivated influenza vaccine. TCRdb itself ran the RT-PCR reads through MiXCR, one entry per CDR3 protein. Among around 320,000 distinct CDR3 sequences, roughly 20% were seen once, and the ten largest hold around a tenth. Sequenced material: PBMCs from blood, taken approximately 20 months after vaccination. Receptor source: a man between 45 and 75 years old who received an inactivated influenza vaccine.

This clonotype turned up a few times. The chain couples TRBV20-1 to TRBJ2-1; 9 bases map to TRBD2. Germline lookup yields CDR1 DFQATT and CDR2 SNEGSKA (reference sequence). The CDR3 sequence is 15 residues long. Trimming took 0 bases from V and 7 from J; bases not matched to a gene: 7. The CDR3: CSAREAGGPRNEQFF. In DNA, the CDR3 is TGCAGTGCTAGAGAGGCGGGAGGGCCTAGGAATGAGCAGTTCTTC.

The chain links TRBV11-2 to TRBJ2-6, with TRBD1 as a possible D gene (5 bases). V was pared by 5 bases and J by 11 bases, with 19 bases between. CDR3 size: 15 residues. Germline CDR1 reads SGHAT; CDR2 reads FQNNGV. Here the CDR3 reads CASSTTWQGNYVLTF. CDR3 coding DNA: TGTGCCAGCAGCACCACTTGGCAGGGTAATTACGTCCTGACTTTC.

At least ten counts were recorded for this clonotype. The chain employs TRBV7-2 and TRBJ1-6; no definite D call. Trimming removed 6 bases from V and 7 bases from J, with 7 bases in between. This CDR3 is built from 12 residues. CDR1 is SGHTA and CDR2 is FQGNSA in the germline V gene. The DNA of the CDR3 is TGTGCCAGCAGTTTTACCAATTCACCCCTCCACTTT. Amino acid sequence: CASSFTNSPLHF.

V usage is TRBV12-3 or TRBV12-4 and J usage is TRBJ1-1; 8 bases match TRBD1. The CDR3 has 14 residues. Unmatched junction bases numbered 4, after V lost 3 bases and J lost 4 bases. Here the CDR3 reads CASSFSGGGTEAFF. The CDR3 DNA reads TGTGCCAGCAGTTTCTCAGGGGGCGGCACTGAAGCTTTCTTT.

The chain carries TRBV6-5 and TRBJ2-7; 11 bases fit TRBD2. The CDR3 totals 15 residues. Germline CDR1 and CDR2: MNHEY and SVGAGI. V gave up 2 bases and J gave up 3 bases; unmatched junction bases: 3. The DNA for the CDR3 is TGTGCCAGCAGTTACGGGACTAGCGGAAACTACGAGCAGTACTTC. It translates to CASSYGTSGNYEQYF.

This clonotype was seen a handful of times. The V and J genes are TRBV20-1 and TRBJ2-1, with D perhaps matching TRBD1 or TRBD2 (5 bases each). Germline V gives CDR1 DFQATT, CDR2 SNEGSKA (reference sequence). The CDR3 contains 13 residues. V lost 5 bases and J lost 5, with 13 bases in between. CDR3 protein: CSASFGTNNEQFF. The CDR3 DNA follows: TGCAGTGCTTCATTTGGGACGAACAATGAGCAGTTCTTC.

In this sample, this clonotype turned up a few times. The chain combines TRBV20-1 with TRBJ1-2; 7 nucleotides align to TRBD1. Germline CDR1 DFQATT, CDR2 SNEGSKA (reference sequence). This CDR3 contains 12 residues. The junction had 6 bases not matched to a gene; V was cut back by 6 bases and J by 5 bases. CDR3 sequence (DNA): TGCAGTGCGCACAGGGGAGGATATGGCTACACCTTC. This gives the protein CSAHRGGYGYTF.

V is TRBV20-1 and J is TRBJ2-1; D is unclear. V shed 1 base and J shed 4 bases, with 8 bases lying between them. The germline gives CDR1 DFQATT, CDR2 SNEGSKA (reference sequence). The CDR3 sequence is 13 residues long. The DNA of the CDR3 is TGCAGTGCTAGAGCTCCGGCATACAATGAGCAGTTCTTC. Protein product: CSARAPAYNEQFF.

This clonotype was seen more than once but under ten times. This rearrangement joins TRBV5-1 to TRBJ2-7; D is possibly TRBD2 (6 bases). Trimming left V 4 bases short and J 2 bases short, with 16 bases between. The CDR3 contains 15 residues. Germline V gives CDR1 SGHRS, CDR2 YFSETQ. CDR3 region: CASSAGSSETYEQYF. DNA for the CDR3: TGCGCCAGCAGCGCGGGCTCTAGCGAGACCTACGAGCAGTACTTC.

The V and J genes are TRBV12-3 or TRBV12-4 and TRBJ1-1; no clear D. The V end was cut by 7 bases, the J end by 3 bases, with 12 bases between. This CDR3 spans 13 amino acids. CDR3 in DNA: TGTGCCAGCACCCTGGTAGGGTACACTGAAGCTTTCTTT. It yields the protein CASTLVGYTEAFF.

This clonotype was picked up a small number of times. The chain is built from TRBV20-1 and TRBJ1-4; D is uncertain. CDR1 and CDR2 (germline): DFQATT, SNEGSKA (reference sequence). The CDR3 loop spans 13 amino acids. Trimming took 3 bases from V and 0 from J, leaving 5 bases between them. The CDR3 sequence is CSARSPTNEKLFF. CDR3 in DNA: TGCAGTGCTAGGTCCCCAACTAATGAAAAACTGTTTTTT.

This chain uses TRBV7-6 with TRBJ1-5; no clear D gene. Looked up from germline, CDR1 is SGHVS and CDR2 is FNYEAQ. CDR3 length: 16 amino acids. V lost 5 bases and J 1 base, leaving 15 bases between the germline ends. CDR3: CASSLSGRSSNQPQHF. CDR3 coding DNA: TGTGCCAGCAGCCTATCAGGAAGGTCGAGCAATCAGCCCCAGCATTTT.

The chain joins TRBV6-2 or TRBV6-3 to TRBJ2-4, with TRBD1 matching over 8 bases. Germline CDR1 reads MNHEY; CDR2 reads SVGEGT. The CDR3 spans 15 residues. V shed 5 bases, J shed 5 bases, and the junction held 8 bases outside the gene matches. The CDR3 DNA sequence: TGTGCCAGCAGTCACATCGGACAGGGAGAAAACATTCAGTACTTC. Amino acids: CASSHIGQGENIQYF.

This clonotype has more than one count but fewer than ten. The genes are TRBV7-2 and TRBJ2-2; D is undetermined. Trimming pared 8 bases from V and 0 bases from J, leaving 16 bases between. Germline CDR1 is SGHTA and CDR2 is FQGNSA. The CDR3 totals 16 residues. The CDR3 loop reads CASSLLGVANTGELFF. The CDR3 DNA follows: TGTGCCAGCTCGCTTTTGGGCGTCGCGAACACCGGGGAGCTGTTTTTT.

V and J are TRBV9 and TRBJ2-2; the D call may be TRBD1 or TRBD2 (5 bases each). CDR3 length: 16 amino acids. Germline lookup yields CDR1 SGDLS and CDR2 YYNGEE. Trimming removed 1 base at V and 2 bases at J, with 12 bases between. The CDR3 loop is CASSVHRDLNTGELFF. CDR3 coding DNA: TGTGCCAGCAGCGTACACCGGGACCTTAACACCGGGGAGCTGTTTTTT.

The CDR3 DNA reads as TGTGCCAGCAGCAAACCGGGGCCTCAAGAGACCCAGTACTTC. Amino acid sequence: CASSKPGPQETQYF. This chain uses TRBV12-3 or TRBV12-4 with TRBJ2-5, with D perhaps TRBD1 or TRBD2 (5 bases each). The CDR3 totals 14 residues. Trimming removed 6 bases from V and 2 bases from J, with 13 bases in between.

Only a few counts were recorded for this clonotype. The genes are TRBV20-1 and TRBJ1-5; no clear D gene. Germline V gives CDR1 DFQATT, CDR2 SNEGSKA (reference sequence). V lost 2 bases and J lost 6, with 8 bases in between. This CDR3 contains 12 residues. The CDR3 region is CSARRRGQPQHF. The CDR3 region has the DNA TGCAGTGCTAGACGGCGGGGTCAGCCCCAGCATTTT.

This clonotype was counted at least ten times. The rearrangement uses TRBV10-3 and TRBJ2-3; 8 bases match TRBD2. The V and J ends lost 0 bases and 0 bases, in that order; junction bases with no gene match: 5. CDR3 size: 17 residues. CDR1 is ENHRY and CDR2 is SYGVKD in the germline V gene. The CDR3 region is CAISESGSGGSTDTQYF. CDR3 nucleotides: TGTGCCATCAGTGAGTCAGGGAGCGGGGGAAGCACAGATACGCAGTATTTT.

This rearrangement joins TRBV12-3 or TRBV12-4 to TRBJ1-2, with D hard to call. The CDR3 runs to 13 residues. The V and J ends lost 7 bases and 5 bases respectively, with 14 bases between them. CDR3 DNA sequence: TGTGCCAGCACCCCGAGGAGGGATTATGGCTACACCTTC. This encodes CASTPRRDYGYTF.

The chain employs TRBV13 and TRBJ2-2; D is undetermined. Germline lookup yields CDR1 PRHDT and CDR2 FYEKMQ (reference sequence). The ends were cut back, 5 bases at V and 9 bases at J, with 7 bases in the middle. The CDR3 spans 11 residues. CDR3 bases: TGTGCCAGCAGCCCTCGGAGGGAGCTGTTTTTT. Protein product: CASSPRRELFF.

This clonotype was recorded at least ten times. This chain connects TRBV5-6 to TRBJ1-2, with D tentatively TRBD1 (6 bases). V lost 5 bases to trimming and J lost 5 bases, with 16 bases between them. The CDR3 contains 14 residues. The germline gives CDR1 SGHDT, CDR2 YYEEEE. CDR3 residues: CASSRTHRAYGYTF. CDR3 DNA: TGTGCCAGCAGTCGGACACACAGGGCTTATGGCTACACCTTC.

The chain employs TRBV28 and TRBJ2-7; D call uncertain. Germline V gene sequence: CDR1 MDHEN, CDR2 SYDVKM. With 8 bases removed from V and 0 bases from J, the gap between germline ends came to 11 bases. This CDR3 contains 13 residues. CDR3 coding DNA: TGTGCCAGCGCTGGCAGGAGCTCCTACGAGCAGTACTTC. This translates into CASAGRSSYEQYF.